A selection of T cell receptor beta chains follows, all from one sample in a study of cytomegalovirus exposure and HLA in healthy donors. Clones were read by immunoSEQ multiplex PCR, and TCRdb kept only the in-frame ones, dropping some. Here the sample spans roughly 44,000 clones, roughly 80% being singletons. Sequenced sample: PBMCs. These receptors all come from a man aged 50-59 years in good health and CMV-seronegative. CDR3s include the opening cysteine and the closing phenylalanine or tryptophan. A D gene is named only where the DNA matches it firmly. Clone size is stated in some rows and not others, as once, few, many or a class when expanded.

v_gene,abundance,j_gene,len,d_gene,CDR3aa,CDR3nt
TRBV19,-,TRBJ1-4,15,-,CASSIHTATNEKLFF,TGTGCCAGTAGTATTCACACCGCAACTAATGAAAAACTGTTTTTT
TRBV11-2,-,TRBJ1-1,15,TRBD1,CASSLEPTGVHEAFF,TGTGCCAGCAGCTTAGAGCCTACAGGGGTTCATGAAGCTTTCTTT
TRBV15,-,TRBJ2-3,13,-,CATGTSSTDTQYF,TGTGCCACCGGCACCTCTAGCACAGATACGCAGTATTTT
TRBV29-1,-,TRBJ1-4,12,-,CSARRGGEKLFF,TGCAGCGCCCGGAGGGGTGGTGAAAAACTGTTTTTT
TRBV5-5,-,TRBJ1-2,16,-,CASSLDHRINPHGYTF,TGTGCCAGCAGCTTGGACCACAGGATTAACCCCCATGGCTACACCTTC
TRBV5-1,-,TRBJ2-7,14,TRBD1,CASSFGQGAGEQYF,TGCGCCAGCAGCTTTGGACAGGGGGCAGGGGAGCAGTACTTC
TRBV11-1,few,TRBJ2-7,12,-,CASSLSTYEQYF,TGTGCCAGCAGCTTATCAACCTACGAGCAGTACTTC
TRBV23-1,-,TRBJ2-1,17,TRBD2,CASSQSRGLAGGNEQFF,TGCGCCAGCAGTCAATCGCGGGGACTAGCGGGAGGGAATGAGCAGTTCTTC
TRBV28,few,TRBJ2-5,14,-,CASSLGGQGETQYF,TGTGCCAGCTCCCTGGGGGGGCAGGGGGAGACCCAGTACTTC
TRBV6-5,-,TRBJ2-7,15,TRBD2,CASSKTSGGYYEQYF,TGTGCCAGCAGCAAGACTAGCGGGGGATATTACGAGCAGTACTTC